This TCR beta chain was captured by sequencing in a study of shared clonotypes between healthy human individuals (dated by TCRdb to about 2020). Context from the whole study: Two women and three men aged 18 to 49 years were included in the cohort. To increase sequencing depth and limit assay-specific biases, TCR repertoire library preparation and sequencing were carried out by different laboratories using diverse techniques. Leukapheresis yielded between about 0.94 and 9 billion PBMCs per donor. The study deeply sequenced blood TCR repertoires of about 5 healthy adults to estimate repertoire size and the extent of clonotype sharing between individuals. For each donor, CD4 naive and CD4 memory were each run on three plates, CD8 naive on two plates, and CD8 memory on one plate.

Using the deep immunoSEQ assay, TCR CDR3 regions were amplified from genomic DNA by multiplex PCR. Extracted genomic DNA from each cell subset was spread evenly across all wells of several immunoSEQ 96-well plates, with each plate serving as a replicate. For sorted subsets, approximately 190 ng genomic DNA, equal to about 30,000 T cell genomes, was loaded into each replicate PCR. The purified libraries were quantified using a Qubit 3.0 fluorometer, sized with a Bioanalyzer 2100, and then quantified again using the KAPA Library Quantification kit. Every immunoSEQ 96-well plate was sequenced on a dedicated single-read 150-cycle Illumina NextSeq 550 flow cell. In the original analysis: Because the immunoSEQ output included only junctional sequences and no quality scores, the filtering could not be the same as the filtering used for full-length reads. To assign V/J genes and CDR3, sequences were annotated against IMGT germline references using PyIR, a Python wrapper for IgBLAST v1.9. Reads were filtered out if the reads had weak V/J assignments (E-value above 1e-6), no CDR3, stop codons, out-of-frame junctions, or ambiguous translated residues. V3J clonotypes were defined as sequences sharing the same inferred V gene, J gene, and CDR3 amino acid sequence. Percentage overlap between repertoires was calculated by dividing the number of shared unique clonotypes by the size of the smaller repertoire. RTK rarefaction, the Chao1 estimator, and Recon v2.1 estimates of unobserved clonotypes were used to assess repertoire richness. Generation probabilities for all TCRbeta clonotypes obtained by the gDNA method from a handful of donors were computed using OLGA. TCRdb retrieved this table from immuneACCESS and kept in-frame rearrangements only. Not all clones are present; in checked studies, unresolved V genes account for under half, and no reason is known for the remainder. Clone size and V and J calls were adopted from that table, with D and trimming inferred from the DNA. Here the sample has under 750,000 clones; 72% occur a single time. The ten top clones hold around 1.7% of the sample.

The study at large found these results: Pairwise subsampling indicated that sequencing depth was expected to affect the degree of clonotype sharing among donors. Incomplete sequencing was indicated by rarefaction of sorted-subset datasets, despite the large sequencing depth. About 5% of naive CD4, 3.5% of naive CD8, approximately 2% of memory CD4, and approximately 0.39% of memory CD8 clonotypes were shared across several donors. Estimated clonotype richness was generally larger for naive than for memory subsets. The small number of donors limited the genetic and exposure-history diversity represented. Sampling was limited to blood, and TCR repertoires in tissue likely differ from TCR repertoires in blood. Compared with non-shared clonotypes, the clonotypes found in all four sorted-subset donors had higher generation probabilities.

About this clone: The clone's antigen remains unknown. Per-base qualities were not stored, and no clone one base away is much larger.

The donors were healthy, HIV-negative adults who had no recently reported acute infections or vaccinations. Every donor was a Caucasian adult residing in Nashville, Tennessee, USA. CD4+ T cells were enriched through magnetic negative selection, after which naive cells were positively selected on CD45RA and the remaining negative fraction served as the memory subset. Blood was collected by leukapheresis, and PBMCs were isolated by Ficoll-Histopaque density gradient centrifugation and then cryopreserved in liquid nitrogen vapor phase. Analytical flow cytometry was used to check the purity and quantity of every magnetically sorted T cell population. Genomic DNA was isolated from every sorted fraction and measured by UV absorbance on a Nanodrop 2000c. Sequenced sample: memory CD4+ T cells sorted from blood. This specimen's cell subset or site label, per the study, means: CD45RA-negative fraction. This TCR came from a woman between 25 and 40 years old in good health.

The CDR3 region reads CASSRPNRGSTEAFF. The DNA is TGTGCCAGCAGTAGACCAAACAGGGGAAGTACTGAAGCTTTCTTT. The V gene is TRBV6-6 and the J gene is TRBJ1-1, with TRBD1 matching 7 junction bases. CDR1 MNHNY and CDR2 SVGAGI were looked up in the germline V gene (reference sequence). The CDR3 runs 15 amino acids, cysteine and phenylalanine included. Only CDR3 DNA is held: 45 bases, read in frame from base 1. V is pruned by 5 bases and J by 5 bases, leaving 11 bases of the junction without a gene match.